Below are 31 T cell receptor beta chains sequenced from a single sample in a study of glioma-infiltrating T cells after dendritic cell vaccination. Specified time point: after dendritic cell vaccination, including at tumor progression/relapse. Generated by immunoSEQ multiplex PCR, the TCRdb table keeps only in-frame clones and is missing some. The sample consists of about 50,000 clones, about nine tenths of them appearing once. This material consisted of blood, taken after dendritic cell vaccination. The receptors originated from a human donor with glioblastoma.

This sequence joins TRBV6-5 and TRBJ1-5, with D unclear. Trimming removed 4 bases from V and 2 bases from J, with 9 bases in between. Germline assignment: CDR1 MNHEY and CDR2 SVGAGI. The CDR3 runs to 14 residues. In DNA form, the CDR3 reads TGTGCCAGCAGTTCGGGGTTTGGCAATCAGCCCCAGCATTTT. Its translation: CASSSGFGNQPQHF.

The chain recombines TRBV19 with TRBJ2-1; 9 bases agree with TRBD1. V lost 10 bases to trimming and J lost 0 bases; unmatched junction nucleotides: 10. The length of the CDR3 is 16 residues. Germline CDR1 LNHDA, CDR2 SQIVND (reference sequence). Written as DNA, the CDR3 is TGTGCCACGAGACCAGGACAGGGGAGCTCCTACAATGAGCAGTTCTTC. Residues: CATRPGQGSSYNEQFF.

V and J are TRBV19 and TRBJ1-5; D not resolved. Germline loops: CDR1 LNHDA, CDR2 SQIVND (reference sequence). The CDR3 length is 15 residues. V dropped 6 bases and J dropped 4 bases, with 16 bases sitting between them. The CDR3 DNA is TGTGCCAGTAGCCCGAGGGAAGCTACTAATCAGCCCCAGCATTTT. Its protein product is CASSPREATNQPQHF.

This chain joins TRBV6-4 and TRBJ2-2; TRBD2 matches at 10 bases. This CDR3 spans 14 amino acids. J gave up 3 bases and V 6 bases, and 1 base lay outside the gene matches. Germline V gene data show CDR1 as MRHNA and CDR2 as SNTAGT. The CDR3 is CASRTSGDTGELFF. The DNA for the CDR3 is TGTGCCAGCAGAACTAGCGGGGACACCGGGGAGCTGTTTTTT.

The rearrangement joins TRBV14 to TRBJ2-2; 8 bases match TRBD2. The length of the CDR3 is 15 residues. From germline, CDR1 is SGHDN and CDR2 FVKESK. V shed 2 bases, J shed 6 bases, and the junction held 5 bases outside the gene matches. DNA for the CDR3: TGTGCCAGCAGCCAAACTAACGGGAGGGCCGGGGAGCTGTTTTTT. This gives the protein CASSQTNGRAGELFF.

This chain links TRBV6-5 with TRBJ2-2; the match to TRBD1 covers 10 bases. CDR3 length equals 15 residues. The J segment lost 6 bases and the V segment lost 6 bases, leaving 7 bases of the junction unmatched. Germline V gene sequence: CDR1 MNHEY, CDR2 SVGAGI. CDR3 sequence reads: CASSRGTGVPGELFF. As DNA, the CDR3 is TGTGCCAGCAGCCGGGGGACAGGGGTACCCGGGGAGCTGTTTTTT.

V usage is TRBV27 and J usage is TRBJ2-7; 14 nucleotides align to TRBD2. Looked up from germline, CDR1 is MNHEY and CDR2 is SMNVEV (reference sequence). The CDR3 is 13 amino acids. V lost 5 bases to trimming and J lost 9 bases; unmatched junction nucleotides: 3. The CDR3 DNA follows: TGTGCCAGCAGTGGGGGACTAGCGGGAGCGCAGTACTTC. As protein: CASSGGLAGAQYF.

The rearrangement uses TRBV10-3 and TRBJ2-3, with D unclear. V lost 7 bases and J lost 1, with 9 bases in between. Germline loops: CDR1 ENHRY, CDR2 SYGVKD. The CDR3 sequence is 13 residues long. In DNA, the CDR3 is TGTGCCATCACATCTGCGGGCACAGATACGCAGTATTTT. Its translation is CAITSAGTDTQYF.

V gene TRBV5-1 combines with J gene TRBJ1-2; 10 bases are shared with TRBD1. The CDR3 has 16 residues. Per the germline V gene, CDR1 is SGHRS and CDR2 is YFSETQ. Germline trimming cut 4 bases from V and 3 bases from J; bases unmatched to any gene: 9. The CDR3 nucleotides are TGCGCCAGCAGCCCAGCCGGGACAGGGGCTGACTATGGCTACACCTTC. As protein: CASSPAGTGADYGYTF.

The J gene is TRBJ1-2, the V gene TRBV11-2, with D perhaps TRBD1 (6 bases). Trimming cost V 3 bases and J 8 bases, with 13 bases left between them. Per the germline V gene, CDR1 is SGHAT and CDR2 is FQNNGV. The CDR3 contains 13 residues. CDR3 DNA sequence: TGTGCCAGCAGCTTCAGGGGCATTGGAGGCTACACCTTC. It yields the protein CASSFRGIGGYTF.

The chain links TRBV5-1 to TRBJ2-6; no definite D call. CDR3 size: 17 residues. The germline V and J ends were trimmed by 0 bases and 0 bases, with 10 bases remaining between them. Germline V lookup: CDR1 SGHRS, CDR2 YFSETQ. In nucleotides, the CDR3 is TGCGCCAGCAGCTTGGGCTATTCCGCCTCTGGGGCCAACGTCCTGACTTTC. This sequence encodes CASSLGYSASGANVLTF. Full variable domain (rest looked up from reference TRBV5-1 and TRBJ2-6): KAGVTQTPRYLIKTRGQQVTLSCSPISGHRSVSWYQQTPGQGLQFLFEYFSETQRNKGNFPGRFSGRQFSNSRSEMNVSTLELGDSALYLCASSLGYSASGANVLTFGAGSRLTVL.

This chain joins TRBV11-3 and TRBJ1-1; D call uncertain. The V end was cut by 5 bases, the J end by 4 bases, with 14 bases between. The CDR3 is 14 residues long. The germline V gene has CDR1 SGHNT and CDR2 YENEEA. The CDR3: CASSPTRFGTEAFF. As DNA, the CDR3 is TGTGCCAGCAGCCCGACAAGGTTCGGCACTGAAGCTTTCTTT.

This chain uses TRBV9 with TRBJ2-7, with a tentative D call TRBD1 (6 bases). CDR1 and CDR2 from the germline V gene are SGDLS and YYNGEE. Trimming removed 3 bases at V and 8 bases at J, with 15 bases between. The CDR3 runs 13 residues. The CDR3 nucleotides read TGTGCCAGCAGCGCCGGCGTTGGGGGCAAGCAGTACTTC. It codes for CASSAGVGGKQYF.

V and J are TRBV19 and TRBJ2-1, with D perhaps TRBD2 (5 bases). Trimming shortened V by 7 bases and J by 0 bases, and 16 bases separated the two germline ends. Germline V lookup: CDR1 LNHDA, CDR2 SQIVND (reference sequence). CDR3 length equals 16 residues. CDR3 residues: CASTTQEGRSYNEQFF. The DNA for the CDR3 is TGTGCCAGTACCACTCAAGAGGGCCGCTCCTACAATGAGCAGTTCTTC.

The J gene is TRBJ2-1, the V gene TRBV7-3, with D hard to call. This CDR3 comprises 13 residues. CDR1 is SGHTA, CDR2 FQGTGA, per germline. V lost 5 bases and J 5 bases, leaving 10 bases between the germline ends. Written as DNA, the CDR3 is TGTGCCAGCAGCATAGCCGTAAACAATGAGCAGTTCTTC. Encoded protein: CASSIAVNNEQFF.

This clone was seen only a few times. At one of its ends the junction is not consistent with the germline gene, which may arise from a read error. This chain connects TRBV7-7 to TRBJ2-7; 8 bases map to TRBD2. Germline CDR1 and CDR2: SSHAT and FNYEAQ (reference sequence). The CDR3 runs to 14 residues. CDR3 residues: CASSPLAGSYEQYF. For the CDR3, the DNA is TGTGCTAGCAGCCCCTTAGCGGGATCCTACGAGCAGTACTTC.

V usage is TRBV19 and J usage is TRBJ1-5; D remains ambiguous. Germline values: CDR1 LNHDA, CDR2 SQIVND (reference sequence). The CDR3 spans 14 residues. The V gene lost 5 bases and the J gene lost 0 bases, with 8 bases spanning the gap. This chain's CDR3 is CASSPDYSNQPQHF. Here the CDR3 DNA reads TGTGCCAGTAGTCCTGACTATAGCAATCAGCCCCAGCATTTT.

This clone appeared a few times. The chain carries TRBV21-1 and TRBJ1-3; the listed D gene, TRBD1, was not tested against the DNA. TRBV21-1 is annotated as a pseudogene. The length of the CDR3 is 15 residues. CDR3 nucleotide sequence: TGTGCCAGCACCCGACAGGATTTCTCTGGAAACACCATATATTTT. Translating it yields CASTRQDFSGNTIYF.

This chain joins TRBV4-2 and TRBJ2-2; D gene ambiguous. The CDR3 contains 15 residues. Between the trimmed V and J ends, which lost 0 bases and 4 bases, there was a span of 9 bases. Germline assignment: CDR1 LGHNA and CDR2 YNFKEQ. CDR3 sequence (DNA): TGTGCCAGCAGCCAAGATGGGTCGGGCACCGGGGAGCTGTTTTTT. Amino acid sequence: CASSQDGSGTGELFF.

The chain is built from TRBV27 and TRBJ2-1, with TRBD2 matching over 7 bases. The V gene's germline CDR1 is MNHEY and CDR2 SMNVEV (reference sequence). The CDR3 has 16 amino acids. Trimming removed 6 bases from V and 8 bases from J; junction bases left unmatched: 16. CDR3 protein: CASSPRGWREWDEQFF. CDR3 coding DNA: TGTGCCAGCAGCCCTCGAGGATGGCGGGAGTGGGATGAGCAGTTCTTC.

This chain links TRBV15 with TRBJ2-5; weak D call: TRBD2 (5 bases). The CDR3 covers 16 residues. Germline V gives CDR1 LNHNV, CDR2 YYDKDF (reference sequence). Trimming shortened V by 0 bases and J by 4 bases, and 15 bases separated the two germline ends. The CDR3 coding sequence is TGTGCCACCAGCAGAGATCAGGCGGGTCTGAGAGAGACCCAGTACTTC. This codes for CATSRDQAGLRETQYF.

A single count supports this clone. V is TRBV28 and J is TRBJ1-2; 8 bases match TRBD1. V shed 3 bases, J shed 5 bases, and the junction held 5 bases outside the gene matches. The CDR3 has 14 residues. Germline CDR1 is MDHEN and CDR2 is SYDVKM. CDR3: CASSLRDRNYGYTF. The CDR3 DNA sequence: TGTGCCAGCAGTTTGCGGGACAGGAATTATGGCTACACCTTC.

The V and J genes are TRBV25-1 and TRBJ1-1; maybe TRBD1 (5 bases). In germline, CDR1 is MGHDK, CDR2 SYGVNS. This CDR3 comprises 15 residues. V was pared by 5 bases and J by 1 base, with 14 bases between. CDR3 region: CASSPGDGGNTEAFF. Written as DNA, the CDR3 is TGTGCCAGCAGTCCTGGAGACGGGGGGAACACTGAAGCTTTCTTT.

The J gene is TRBJ1-4, the V gene TRBV19; possible D gene TRBD1, 6 bases. This CDR3 spans 14 amino acids. Trimming cost V 5 bases and J 8 bases, with 15 bases left between them. CDR1 is LNHDA, CDR2 SQIVND, per germline (reference sequence). In DNA, the CDR3 is TGTGCCAGTAGTCCCCGGGACATTCGCGAAAAACTGTTTTTT. Its translation is CASSPRDIREKLFF.

This clone was found a few times. This chain connects TRBV5-1 to TRBJ2-3; the D gene is possibly TRBD2 (6 bases). The V and J ends lost 6 bases and 6 bases respectively, with 17 bases between them. The CDR3 contains 14 residues. Looked up from germline, CDR1 is SGHRS and CDR2 is YFSETQ. The CDR3 DNA reads TGCGCCAGCACTTCCCGGGACTCGGTCGATACGCAGTATTTT. Translation gives CASTSRDSVDTQYF.

The rearrangement joins TRBV19 to TRBJ1-2; 7 bases line up with TRBD1. V shed 3 bases, J shed 3 bases, and the junction held 1 base outside the gene matches. Germline CDR1 and CDR2: LNHDA and SQIVND (reference sequence). The CDR3 runs to 13 residues. CDR3 in amino acids: CASSIGTDYGYTF. The CDR3 DNA reads as TGTGCCAGTAGTATCGGGACAGACTATGGCTACACCTTC. Based on the CDR3 plus reference TRBV19 and TRBJ1-2, the full variable domain is DGGITQSPKYLFRKEGQNVTLSCEQNLNHDAMYWYRQDPGQGLRLIYYSQIVNDFQKGDIAEGYSVSREKKESFPLTVTSAQKNPTAFYLCASSIGTDYGYTFGSGTRLTVV.

The CDR3 is CASSLVGQGADTQYF. CDR3 sequence (DNA): TGCGCCAGCAGCTTGGTCGGACAGGGCGCAGATACGCAGTATTTT. The J gene is TRBJ2-3, the V gene TRBV5-1; 8 bases map to TRBD1. This CDR3 contains 15 residues. Germline V CDR1 and CDR2: SGHRS, YFSETQ. Unmatched junction bases numbered 4, after V lost 0 bases and J lost 4 bases.

This clone has only one observation. The V gene is TRBV19, the J gene TRBJ2-7; D remains ambiguous. Between the trimmed V and J ends, which lost 5 bases and 3 bases, there was a span of 11 bases. In germline, CDR1 is LNHDA, CDR2 SQIVND (reference sequence). The CDR3 sequence is 13 residues long. The DNA of the CDR3 is TGTGCCAGTAGTTTGTCGGGTTTCTACGAGCAGTACTTC. This codes for CASSLSGFYEQYF. The full variable domain, with the rest looked up from reference TRBV19 and TRBJ2-7, is DGGITQSPKYLFRKEGQNVTLSCEQNLNHDAMYWYRQDPGQGLRLIYYSQIVNDFQKGDIAEGYSVSREKKESFPLTVTSAQKNPTAFYLCASSLSGFYEQYFGPGTRLTVT.

This chain connects TRBV5-6 to TRBJ2-7, with 13 bases fitting TRBD2. The germline V gene encodes CDR1 SGHDT and CDR2 YYEEEE. V lost 2 bases and J lost 2; bases outside the gene matches: 1. The CDR3 has 15 residues. Written as DNA, the CDR3 is TGTGCCAGCAGCTTACTAGCGGGAGGGCCCTACGAGCAGTACTTC. Translation gives CASSLLAGGPYEQYF.

The V gene is TRBV6-5, the J gene TRBJ2-7, with D hard to call. V gave up 6 bases and J gave up 0 bases, with 12 bases separating them. This CDR3 spans 14 amino acids. From germline, CDR1 is MNHEY and CDR2 SVGAGI. CDR3 in amino acids: CASRAQLISYEQYF. The CDR3 bases are TGTGCCAGCAGGGCACAGCTCATCTCCTACGAGCAGTACTTC.

This clone was found once. This rearrangement joins TRBV6-5 to TRBJ1-2; 7 positions match TRBD1. V gave up 0 bases and J gave up 5 bases; unmatched junction bases: 9. The germline gives CDR1 MNHEY, CDR2 SVGAGI. This CDR3 spans 16 amino acids. The CDR3 loop is CASSYSGTGVVYGYTF. The CDR3 DNA follows: TGTGCCAGCAGTTACTCGGGCACAGGGGTGGTGTATGGCTACACCTTC.